This T cell receptor beta chain was found in a study of blood T cell repertoires in COVID-19. In the study overall: Acute-phase and convalescent COVID-19 samples originated in the United States, Italy and Spain. T cells, B-cell-depleted T cells, or PBMCs supplied cDNA or gDNA.

Original handling: Reference gene primers were amplified, and this amplification served to estimate nucleated cell counts. Repertoires were generated with immunoSEQ multiplex PCR, while TCRdb's copy carries only in-frame clones and drops some. V and J calls plus clone size are reproduced from that table; the DNA served to infer D and trimming. The sample holds about 250,000 clones, around 82% seen once. Germline CDR1 and CDR2: SGHRS and YFSETQ. The CDR3 runs to 15 residues. V shed 0 bases and J shed 7 bases, with 13 bases lying between them. Sequencing input: peripheral blood. The genes are TRBV5-1 and TRBJ2-2, with D perhaps matching TRBD1 (5 bases). The clonotype was recovered from an elderly woman with active or convalescent COVID-19. CDR3 coding DNA: TGCGCCAGCAGCTTGGCCGCAACAGGCAACGGGGAGCTGTTTTTT. Residues: CASSLAATGNGELFF.